This is a list of T cell receptor beta chains from one sample in a study of blood T cell repertoires in COVID-19. The protocol was immunoSEQ multiplex PCR, while the TCRdb copy is restricted to in-frame clones and leaves out a portion. The table has roughly 120,000 clones, roughly nine tenths seen once. Sequencing was carried out using peripheral blood. All receptors derive from a man in his 70s who had recovered from COVID-19. The CDR3 runs from the conserved cysteine through the conserved F or W. Fields, in order: V gene, clone size, D gene, J gene, CDR3 protein, CDR3 DNA. D genes are given only for firm matches. Size is omitted from some rows. Given values are once, few, many or a class for expanded clones.

>TRBV28|once|.|TRBJ2-5
CASSNRGLQETQYF
TGTGCCAGCAGCAACCGGGGACTCCAAGAGACCCAGTACTTC
>TRBV2|.|TRBD2|TRBJ2-1
CASSAIAGGYNEQFF
TGTGCCAGCAGTGCTATAGCGGGGGGTTACAATGAGCAGTTCTTC
>TRBV29-1|.|.|TRBJ2-7
CSVGGGGGYEQYF
TGCAGCGTTGGAGGGGGGGGTGGCTACGAGCAGTACTTC
>TRBV6-2/TRBV6-3|few|.|TRBJ1-2
CASSYEGAGGYTF
TGTGCCAGCAGTTACGAAGGGGCCGGTGGCTACACCTTC
>TRBV18|.|.|TRBJ1-6
CASSPGQAGSPLHF
TGTGCCAGCTCACCAGGGCAGGCGGGTTCACCCCTCCACTTT
>TRBV30|.|.|TRBJ2-7
CAWSAQGYEQYF
TGTGCCTGGAGTGCCCAGGGCTACGAGCAGTACTTC
>TRBV11-3|.|TRBD2|TRBJ2-1
CASSAWTSGRGNNEQFF
TGTGCCAGCAGCGCCTGGACTAGCGGGAGGGGCAACAATGAGCAGTTCTTC
>TRBV6-5|.|.|TRBJ1-6
CASSYGANSPLHF
TGTGCCAGCAGTTACGGGGCTAATTCACCCCTCCACTTT
>TRBV7-9|once|TRBD2|TRBJ2-3
CASSLSGDRNTQYF
TGTGCCAGCAGCCTTAGCGGGGACCGGAATACGCAGTATTTT
>TRBV13|few|.|TRBJ1-2
CASSLASRTNYGYTF
TGTGCCAGCAGCTTAGCTAGCAGAACGAACTATGGCTACACCTTC
>TRBV6-5|.|.|TRBJ2-5
CASNAGSPETQYF
TGTGCCAGCAATGCCGGGTCCCCAGAGACCCAGTACTTC
>TRBV4-2|.|TRBD2|TRBJ2-3
CASSQDYKRGVSDTQYF
TGTGCCAGCAGCCAAGATTACAAGCGGGGGGTATCGGATACGCAGTATTTT
>TRBV6-6|.|TRBD2|TRBJ2-1
CASSPRLAGGLVYEQFF
TGTGCCAGCAGTCCCCGACTAGCGGGGGGACTGGTCTATGAGCAGTTCTTC
>TRBV3-1/TRBV3-2|.|.|TRBJ1-1
CASSDPGGEAFF
TGTGCCAGCAGCGACCCCGGGGGTGAAGCTTTCTTT
>TRBV7-3|.|.|TRBJ2-6
CASSSTPSGANVLTF
TGTGCCAGCAGCTCGACACCCTCTGGGGCCAACGTCCTGACTTTC
>TRBV6-5|.|.|TRBJ2-7
CASRTVYEQYF
TGTGCCAGCAGAACAGTGTACGAGCAGTACTTC
>TRBV20-1|.|TRBD1|TRBJ1-5
CSASSLGQGFNQPQHF
TGCAGTGCTAGTAGCCTGGGACAGGGCTTTAATCAGCCCCAGCATTTT
>TRBV6-4|.|.|TRBJ2-4
CASSVHRRAKNIQYF
TGTGCCAGCAGTGTCCACAGGCGAGCCAAAAACATTCAGTACTTC
>TRBV6-2/TRBV6-3|.|.|TRBJ2-7
CASSYSGFSYYEQYF
TGTGCCAGCAGTTACTCCGGGTTTTCGTACTACGAGCAGTACTTC
>TRBV10-3|.|TRBD2|TRBJ2-3
CAISELGLAYTDTQYF
TGTGCCATCAGTGAGTTGGGACTAGCGTACACAGATACGCAGTATTTT
>TRBV2|once|.|TRBJ2-1
CASRRRSSSYNEQFF
TGTGCCAGCAGAAGACGGTCTAGCTCCTACAATGAGCAGTTCTTC
>TRBV4-3|.|TRBD2|TRBJ2-3
CASSRGTSGQVDTQYF
TGCGCCAGCAGCCGGGGGACTAGCGGGCAGGTCGATACGCAGTATTTT
>TRBV2|.|TRBD1|TRBJ2-3
CASTSPWDRRGTDTQYF
TGTGCCAGCACCTCACCATGGGACAGGCGGGGCACAGATACGCAGTATTTT
>TRBV5-1|.|TRBD1|TRBJ1-2
CASSLEGIRGALTNYGYTF
TGCGCCAGCAGCTTGGAAGGGATCAGGGGGGCCCTCACTAACTATGGCTACACCTTC
>TRBV21-1|.|.|TRBJ1-4
CASTSKGAGTNEKLFF
TGTGCCAGCACCTCTAAGGGGGCAGGGACTAATGAAAAACTGTTTTTT
>TRBV19|.|.|TRBJ2-3
CASSTATPGVLRTDTQYF
TGTGCCAGTAGTACCGCAACTCCAGGGGTGTTGCGGACAGATACGCAGTATTTT
>TRBV5-6|once|.|TRBJ1-5
CASSMLGEQPQHF
TGTGCCAGCAGTATGCTGGGAGAACAGCCCCAGCATTTT
>TRBV5-1|once|TRBD1|TRBJ2-5
CASSLTGLTETQYF
TGCGCCAGCAGCCTGACAGGGTTAACAGAGACCCAGTACTTC
>TRBV2|.|.|TRBJ1-1
CASSEAGASLLMNTEAFF
TGTGCCAGCAGTGAAGCGGGAGCTAGTCTCCTAATGAACACTGAAGCTTTCTTT
>TRBV2|.|.|TRBJ2-1
CASSVGGSIDEQFF
TGTGCCAGCAGTGTAGGAGGGAGCATCGATGAGCAGTTCTTC
>TRBV2|.|.|TRBJ2-1
CASSVLNEQFF
TGTGCCAGCTCCGTCCTGAATGAGCAGTTCTTC
>TRBV6-5|.|.|TRBJ2-2
CASKGGANTGELFF
TGTGCCAGCAAAGGCGGAGCGAACACCGGGGAGCTGTTTTTT
>TRBV10-3|.|.|TRBJ2-7
CAIRRPGDEQYF
TGTGCCATCAGGAGACCGGGGGACGAGCAGTACTTC
>TRBV7-2|.|TRBD1|TRBJ1-5
CASSLGTGQGFQPQHF
TGTGCCAGCAGCTTAGGGACTGGACAGGGTTTTCAGCCCCAGCATTTT
>TRBV29-1|few|TRBD1|TRBJ1-4
CSVDDRTGQSEKLFF
TGCAGCGTTGATGATCGGACAGGGCAAAGTGAAAAACTGTTTTTT
>TRBV5-1|.|.|TRBJ1-2
CASSPSPAEGYGYTF
TGCGCCAGCAGCCCATCCCCGGCAGAGGGCTATGGCTACACCTTC
>TRBV15|.|TRBD1|TRBJ2-2
CATSRADRDTGELFF
TGTGCCACCAGCAGAGCCGACAGGGACACCGGGGAGCTGTTTTTT
>TRBV4-2|.|.|TRBJ1-1
CASSQDRMNTEAFF
TGTGCCAGCAGCCAAGACAGAATGAACACTGAAGCTTTCTTT
>TRBV6-6|.|TRBD1|TRBJ1-1
CASSSLDRGLTEAFF
TGTGCCAGCAGTTCTTTAGACAGGGGGCTCACTGAAGCTTTCTTT
>TRBV12-3/TRBV12-4|.|.|TRBJ1-3
CASSLGGGNTIYF
TGTGCCAGCAGTTTGGGGGGTGGAAACACCATATATTTT